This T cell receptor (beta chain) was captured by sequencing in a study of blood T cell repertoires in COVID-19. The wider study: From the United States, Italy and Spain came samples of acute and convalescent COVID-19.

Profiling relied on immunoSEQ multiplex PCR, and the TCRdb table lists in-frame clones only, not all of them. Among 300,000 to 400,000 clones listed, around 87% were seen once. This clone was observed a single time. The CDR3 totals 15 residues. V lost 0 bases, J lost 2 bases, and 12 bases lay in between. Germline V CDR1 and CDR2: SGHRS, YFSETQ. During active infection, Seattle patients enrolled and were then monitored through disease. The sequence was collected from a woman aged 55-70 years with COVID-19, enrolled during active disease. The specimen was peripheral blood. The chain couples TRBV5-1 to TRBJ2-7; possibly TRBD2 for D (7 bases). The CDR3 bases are TGCGCCAGCAGCTTGGATGGGGGGGCAACCTACGAGCAGTACTTC. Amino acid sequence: CASSLDGGATYEQYF.